Following are 8 T cell receptor beta chains from one sample sequenced in a study of tumor-infiltrating lymphocytes in primary liver carcinoma. Both blood RNA, taken from unsorted whole blood, and germline DNA were extracted. TCR beta cDNA was prepared out of roughly 490 ng total RNA by means of a constant-region primer. The TCR beta library was amplified through three nested multiplex PCR rounds in a modified ARM-PCR procedure. The opening two PCR rounds, around 9 cycles each, paired TRBV1-TRBV30 forward primers with a C-beta reverse primer. TCRdb ran MiXCR on the multiplex PCR reads and lists one entry per CDR3 protein. The data show about 320,000 distinct CDR3 sequences, about 62% seen once. Sequencing input: peripheral blood. Source of these receptors: a man aged 40-49 years with primary liver carcinoma and hepatitis B virus infection.

Turning to this clonotype: A much larger clone differs by one base, so this may be a read error. The genes are TRBV6-6 and TRBJ1-2; D is ambiguous. The CDR3 extends over 12 amino acids. The V gene lost 5 bases and the J gene lost 5 bases, with 9 bases spanning the gap. Germline-derived CDR1 and CDR2 are MNHNY and SVGAGI (reference sequence). CDR3 residues: CASSRSDYGYTF. DNA for the CDR3: TGTGCCAGCAGTCGCTCGGATTATGGCTACACCTTC.

Concerning this clonotype: In this CDR3 the conserved last residue, phenylalanine or tryptophan, is missing, so a read error is likely. The chain joins TRBV11-2 to TRBJ1-2; possibly TRBD1 for D (5 bases). The V gene's germline CDR1 is SGHAT and CDR2 FQNNGV. The CDR3 extends over 13 amino acids. Trimming cost V 5 bases and J 8 bases, with 15 bases left between them. The CDR3 nucleotides read TGTGCCAGCAGCCCCTCGACAGTGGTCGGCTACACCATC. It is translated as CASSPSTVVGYTI.

Comments on this clonotype: This may be a read error, as it is one base from a much larger clone. The chain uses TRBV6-2 or TRBV6-3 and TRBJ2-7; D remains unclear. This CDR3 comprises 13 residues. Germline V gene data show CDR1 as MNHEY and CDR2 as SVGEGT. CDR3 loop: CASNYTLSYEQYF. DNA for the CDR3: TGTGCCAGCAATTACACCCTGTCCTACGAGCAGTACTTC.

Note on this clonotype: As the CDR3 is not closed by the conserved phenylalanine or tryptophan, this likely results from a read error. This chain links TRBV4-1 with TRBJ1-6, with D unclear. The germline V gene has CDR1 MGHRA and CDR2 YSYEKL. V was pared by 4 bases and J by 0 bases, with 10 bases between. The CDR3 extends over 16 amino acids. CDR3 bases: TGCGCCAGCAGCCGAGAACAGAGCTCCTATAATTCACCCCTCCACTCT. Translated, it gives CASSREQSSYNSPLHS.

As to this clonotype: This CDR3 is missing its conserved last phenylalanine or tryptophan, likely due to a read error. The genes are TRBV5-1 and TRBJ1-1; possible D gene TRBD1, 5 bases. Germline V lookup: CDR1 SGHRS, CDR2 YFSETQ. This CDR3 has 13 amino acids. Trimming pared 4 bases from V and 7 bases from J, leaving 14 bases between. This CDR3 is CASSPDMGVEAFY. For the CDR3, the DNA is TGCGCCAGCAGCCCGGACATGGGCGTTGAAGCTTTCTAT.

This clonotype was counted only a few times. This could be a read error, since a much larger clone is one nucleotide away. The chain recombines TRBV29-1 with TRBJ1-6; tentatively, D is TRBD1 (6 bases). The V and J ends lost 8 bases and 9 bases respectively, with 23 bases between them. CDR1 SQVTM and CDR2 ANQGSEA come from the germline V gene. The CDR3 loop spans 15 amino acids. CDR3 bases: TGCAGCATACAAGAGGCAGGGGTATTTGGTTCACCCCTCCACTTT. This sequence encodes CSIQEAGVFGSPLHF.

The rearrangement uses TRBV28 and TRBJ1-1, with D tentatively TRBD1 (6 bases). CDR1 and CDR2 (germline): MDHEN, SYDVKM. The CDR3 has 15 amino acids. The CDR3 spells CVTGKRISGSTEAFF. As DNA, the CDR3 is TGTGTCACAGGGAAGAGGATCTCGGGGTCCACTGAAGCTTTCTTT. Variable domain in full (rest from reference TRBV28 and TRBJ1-1): DVKVTQSSRYLVKRTGEKVFLECVQDMDHENMFWYRQDPGLGLRLIYFSYDVKMKEKGDIPEGYSVSREKKERFSLILESASTNQTSMYLCVTGKRISGSTEAFFGQGTRLTVV.

On this clonotype itself: A much more abundant neighbour one base away suggests this may be a read error. A read error is likely, as this CDR3 ends without the conserved phenylalanine or tryptophan. V and J are TRBV4-1 and TRBJ1-1, with 7 positions matching TRBD1. The CDR3 has 15 amino acids. Germline V gene sequence: CDR1 MGHRA, CDR2 YSYEKL. After removal of 3 bases from V and 0 bases from J, the junction contained 4 bases not matched to a gene. The CDR3 spells CASSHPGQLNTEAFL. The DNA of the CDR3 is TGCGCCAGCAGCCACCCGGGACAGTTGAACACTGAAGCTTTCCTT.